This T cell receptor beta chain derives from a study of blood T cell repertoires in COVID-19. Study summary: Acute and convalescent COVID-19 samples came from the United States, Italy and Spain. T cells, B-cell-depleted T cells, or PBMCs provided the cDNA or gDNA that served as material.

In the study's own analysis: Estimation of nucleated cell counts relied on the amplification of reference gene primers. Clones were sequenced by immunoSEQ multiplex PCR, and TCRdb holds only the in-frame ones, with some missing. D and trimming come from the DNA, and the V and J calls and clone size come from that table. The sample lists 75,000 to 90,000 clones; over 70% were seen once. The CDR3 consists of 13 residues. The germline gives CDR1 LNHDA, CDR2 SQIVND (reference sequence). V was trimmed by 7 bases and J by 3 bases, leaving 12 bases between them. Source material: peripheral blood. This rearrangement joins TRBV19 to TRBJ1-1; the D gene is possibly TRBD1 (6 bases). This clonotype originated in a man older than 75 with acute or convalescent COVID-19. This chain's CDR3 is CASKGTSDTEAFF. Written as DNA, the CDR3 is TGTGCCAGTAAAGGGACATCTGACACTGAAGCTTTCTTT.